The clone carrying this T cell receptor beta chain was found a few times. Its antigen is undetermined. The data originate from a study of cytomegalovirus exposure and HLA in healthy donors. Overall study results and limits: A few chains linked to CMV were shown in vitro to be specific for CMV antigens. Exclusion applied to some V segments, including TRBV6-2 and TRBV6-3, as they were indistinguishable. It was reported that the classifier diagnosed cytomegalovirus status with high specificity and sensitivity in both the original and validation cohorts.

The PCR made use of 60 Vbeta and 13 Jbeta primers. Some clones are missing from TCRdb's copy, which holds only in-frame ones; the method was immunoSEQ multiplex PCR. This sample has over 45,000 clones; around 82% occur once, and the top ten carry 1.4%. Donors counted as nominally healthy when sampled, yet unrecorded immune exposures were likely. The CDR3 has 11 amino acids. Germline lookup yields CDR1 SNHLY and CDR2 FYNNEI. V gave up 5 bases and J gave up 6 bases, with 8 bases separating them. The TCR was taken from a female donor in good health and CMV-seronegative. The sample consisted of PBMCs. V is TRBV2 and J is TRBJ2-7, with TRBD1 as a possible D gene (6 bases). DNA of the CDR3: TGTGCCAGCAGTAACAGGGTCGAGCAGTACTTC. It codes for CASSNRVEQYF.